What follows is one T cell receptor (beta chain) and its context. What it recognizes is unknown. Tregs were sorted as CD4+CD25+CD127-/low cells. Study observations and caveats: Tumor Treg TCRs overlapped most with tumor naive CD4+ cells.

Germline V gives CDR1 SGHRS, CDR2 YFSETQ. The CDR3 has 16 residues. V was pared by 0 bases and J by 2 bases, with 12 bases between. One entry per CDR3 protein results from TCRdb running MiXCR on the 5' RACE reads. The sample comprises about 32,000 distinct CDR3 sequences, roughly 30% of which are singletons, and about 2.5% rests with the top ten. The sequence came from a female donor with breast cancer. The sample consisted of tumor-infiltrating Tregs sorted from the breast tumor. The V gene is TRBV5-1, the J gene TRBJ2-1; D gene ambiguous. The DNA of the CDR3 is TGCGCCAGCAGCTTGGGTGGAACCGGCGCCTACAATGAGCAGTTCTTC. Its protein product is CASSLGGTGAYNEQFF.